The 14 T cell receptor beta chains below come from one sample, sequenced in a study of T cell clonotyping in hematopoietic cell transplantation. Profiled with immunoSEQ multiplex PCR; TCRdb holds only in-frame clones, not every one. The data contain tens of thousands of clones, about 90% of them seen just once; the ten biggest clones take up under 2.5%. Sequencing was performed on peripheral blood mononuclear cells. Receptors originate from a woman between 35 and 50 years old in good health. Some clones in this sample may be carry-over from other donors' samples.

This CDR3 is CASGLVLSGERYQPQHF. In nucleotides, the CDR3 is TGTGCTAGTGGTTTGGTACTGTCTGGGGAGCGTTATCAGCCCCAGCATTTT. The V and J genes are TRBV12-5 and TRBJ1-5; the D is unclear. Germline V gene data show CDR1 as LGHNT and CDR2 as FRNRAP. The CDR3 contains 17 residues. The V end lost 0 bases, the J end lost 5 bases, and 17 bases lay between the germline ends.

The gene calls are TRBV6-5 and TRBJ1-2, with 7 bases matching TRBD1. The CDR3 totals 13 residues. V shed 5 bases, J shed 2 bases, and the junction held 2 bases outside the gene matches. Germline V gene data show CDR1 as MNHEY and CDR2 as SVGAGI. The CDR3 region has the DNA TGTGCCAGCAGTGCGACAGGGAACTATGGCTACACCTTC. Amino acids: CASSATGNYGYTF.

V is TRBV27 and J is TRBJ2-7; D is possibly TRBD1 (5 bases). The CDR3 contains 12 residues. Germline CDR1 MNHEY, CDR2 SMNVEV (reference sequence). The V end lost 7 bases, the J end lost 3 bases, and 10 bases lay between the germline ends. CDR3 amino acids: CASKGRVYEQYF. The CDR3 nucleotides read TGTGCCAGCAAGGGCAGGGTCTACGAGCAGTACTTC.

Notes on this clone: The junction departs from germline at one end; a sequencing error may be responsible. The V and J genes are TRBV30 and TRBJ1-1, with 8 positions matching TRBD1. Germline assignment: CDR1 GTSNPN and CDR2 SVGIG (reference sequence). This CDR3 has 13 residues. CDR3 residues: CAWTQGANSEAFF. The CDR3 DNA reads as TGTGCCTGGACCCAGGGGGCGAACTCTGAAGCTTTCTTT.

The V gene is TRBV19, the J gene TRBJ1-5; 7 nucleotides line up with TRBD1. The CDR3 loop spans 16 amino acids. Germline values: CDR1 LNHDA, CDR2 SQIVND (reference sequence). For the CDR3, the DNA is TGTGCTACGCAAACAGGGGACCCGTATAGCAATCAGCCCCAGCATTTT. This encodes CATQTGDPYSNQPQHF.

The chain carries TRBV28 and TRBJ1-5; D is ambiguous. The CDR3 spans 12 residues. Trimming cost V 1 base and J 9 bases, with 7 bases left between them. In germline, CDR1 is MDHEN, CDR2 SYDVKM. The CDR3 coding sequence is TGTGCCAGCAGTTTATTGAGAGGGCCCCAGCATTTT. Protein product: CASSLLRGPQHF.

The chain carries TRBV27 and TRBJ2-3; maybe TRBD2 (6 bases). V lost 4 bases, J lost 5 bases, and 7 bases lay in between. The germline gives CDR1 MNHEY, CDR2 SMNVEV (reference sequence). The CDR3 runs to 12 residues. The CDR3 nucleotides read TGTGCCAGCAGTTGGAGGGGAGATACGCAGTATTTT. Translated, it gives CASSWRGDTQYF.

The chain employs TRBV7-9 and TRBJ1-1; possibly TRBD1 for D (5 bases). The CDR3 sequence is 14 residues long. V was pared by 5 bases and J by 6 bases, with 16 bases between. Germline V CDR1 and CDR2: SEHNR, FQNEAQ (reference sequence). The CDR3 coding sequence is TGTGCCAGCAGCCCTGAAGGGGATGGGCCTGAAGCTTTCTTT. Amino acid sequence: CASSPEGDGPEAFF.

Only a few counts were recorded for this clone. This chain links TRBV19 with TRBJ1-5; TRBD1 might be the D (6 bases). The CDR3 runs 15 residues. Trimming cost V 1 base and J 2 bases, with 9 bases left between them. CDR1 and CDR2 (germline): LNHDA, SQIVND (reference sequence). Here the CDR3 DNA reads TGTGCCAGTAGTATAGCGGGGGGGCGCAATCAGCCCCAGCATTTT. Protein product: CASSIAGGRNQPQHF.

This chain connects TRBV5-1 to TRBJ1-1; no definite D call. V was cut by 0 bases and J by 3 bases, with 6 bases left in between. This CDR3 region has 13 residues. The germline V gene encodes CDR1 SGHRS and CDR2 YFSETQ. The CDR3 DNA reads as TGCGCCAGCAGCTTGGGGCTCCACACTGAAGCTTTCTTT. The encoded protein is CASSLGLHTEAFF.

V is TRBV5-1 and J is TRBJ2-2; D gene ambiguous. The CDR3 is made up of 12 amino acids. V lost 4 bases to trimming and J lost 3 bases, with 4 bases between them. In germline, CDR1 is SGHRS, CDR2 YFSETQ. The DNA for the CDR3 is TGCGCCAGCAGCCACGACACCGGGGAGCTGTTTTTT. Its protein is CASSHDTGELFF.

The V gene is TRBV4-1, the J gene TRBJ2-7; 7 nucleotides align to TRBD1. The CDR3 extends over 16 amino acids. Per the germline V gene, CDR1 is MGHRA and CDR2 is YSYEKL. With 0 bases clipped from V and 7 bases from J, the junction kept 12 bases outside the gene matches. In nucleotides, the CDR3 is TGCGCCAGCAGCCAAGATTTTAGGACAGGTCCGGGTGAGCAGTACTTC. Translated, it gives CASSQDFRTGPGEQYF.

The gene calls are TRBV28 and TRBJ1-2; D might be TRBD1 (5 bases). The germline V gene has CDR1 MDHEN and CDR2 SYDVKM. V dropped 5 bases and J dropped 4 bases, with 14 bases sitting between them. The CDR3 length is 14 residues. CDR3 sequence: CASSQGAGSYGYTF. CDR3 nucleotide sequence: TGTGCCAGCAGTCAAGGGGCAGGGAGCTATGGCTACACCTTC.

This clone was picked up a small number of times. The chain uses TRBV4-2 and TRBJ2-7, with 7 bases matching TRBD2. CDR1 is LGHNA, CDR2 YNFKEQ, per germline. The trim removed 0 bases at V and 2 bases at J, leaving 4 bases unmatched. The CDR3 length is 15 residues. This chain's CDR3 is CASSQDGGRAYEQYF. The CDR3 coding sequence is TGTGCCAGCAGCCAAGATGGCGGGAGAGCCTACGAGCAGTACTTC.